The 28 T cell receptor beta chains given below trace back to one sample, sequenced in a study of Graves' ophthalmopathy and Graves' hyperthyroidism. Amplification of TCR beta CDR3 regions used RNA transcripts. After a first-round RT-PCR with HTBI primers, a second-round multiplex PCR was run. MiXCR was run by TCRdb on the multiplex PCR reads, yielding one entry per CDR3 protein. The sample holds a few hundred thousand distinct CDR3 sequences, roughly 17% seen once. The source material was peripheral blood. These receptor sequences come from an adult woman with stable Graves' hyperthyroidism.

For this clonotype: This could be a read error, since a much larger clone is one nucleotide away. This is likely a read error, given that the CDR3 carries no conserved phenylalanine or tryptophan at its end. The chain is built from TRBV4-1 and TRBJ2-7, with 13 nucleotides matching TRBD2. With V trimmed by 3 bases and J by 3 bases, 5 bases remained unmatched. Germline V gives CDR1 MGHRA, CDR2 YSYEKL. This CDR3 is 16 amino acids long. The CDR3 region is CASSQMTSGRIYEQYS. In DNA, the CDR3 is TGCGCCAGCAGCCAGATGACTAGCGGGAGGATCTACGAGCAGTACTCC.

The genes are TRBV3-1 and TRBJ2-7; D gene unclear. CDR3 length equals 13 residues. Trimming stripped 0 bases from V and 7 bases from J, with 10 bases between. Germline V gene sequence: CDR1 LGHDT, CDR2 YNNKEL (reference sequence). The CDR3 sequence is CASSQDRPVEQYF. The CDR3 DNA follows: TGTGCCAGCAGCCAAGATCGGCCCGTAGAGCAGTACTTC.

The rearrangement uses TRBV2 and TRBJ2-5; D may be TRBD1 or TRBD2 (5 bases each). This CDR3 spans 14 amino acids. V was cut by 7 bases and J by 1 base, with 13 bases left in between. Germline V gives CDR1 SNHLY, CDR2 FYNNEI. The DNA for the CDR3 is TGTGCCAGCAAAACAGGAGCGGTCCAAGAGACCCAGTACTTC. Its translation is CASKTGAVQETQYF.

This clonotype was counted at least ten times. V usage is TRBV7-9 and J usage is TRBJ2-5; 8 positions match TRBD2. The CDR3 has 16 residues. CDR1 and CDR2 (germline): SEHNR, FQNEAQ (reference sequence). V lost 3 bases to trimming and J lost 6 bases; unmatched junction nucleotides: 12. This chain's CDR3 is CASSLDREGLSQTQYF. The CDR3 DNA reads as TGTGCCAGCAGCTTGGATCGGGAGGGCCTTTCACAGACCCAGTACTTC.

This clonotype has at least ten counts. This chain's CDR3 is CSVGEARGETQYF. The CDR3 region has the DNA TGCAGCGTCGGGGAAGCGAGAGGGGAGACCCAGTACTTC. The chain joins TRBV29-1 to TRBJ2-5; tentatively, D is TRBD2 (5 bases). The V end was cut by 6 bases, the J end by 5 bases, with 16 bases between. CDR1 SQVTM and CDR2 ANQGSEA come from the germline V gene. The CDR3 runs to 13 residues.

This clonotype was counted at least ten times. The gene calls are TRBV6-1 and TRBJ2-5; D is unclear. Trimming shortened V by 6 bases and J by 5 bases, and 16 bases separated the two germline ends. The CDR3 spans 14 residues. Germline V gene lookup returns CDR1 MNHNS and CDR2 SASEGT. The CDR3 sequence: CASSLVRNGETQYF. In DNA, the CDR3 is TGTGCCAGCAGCCTCGTCCGTAACGGGGAGACCCAGTACTTC.

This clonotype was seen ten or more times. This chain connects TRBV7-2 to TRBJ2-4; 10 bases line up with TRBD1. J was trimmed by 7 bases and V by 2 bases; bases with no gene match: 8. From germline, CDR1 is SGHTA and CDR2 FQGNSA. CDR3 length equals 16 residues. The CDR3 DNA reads TGTGCCAGCAGCTTACGACGGACAGGGGGTCCTAACATTCAGTACTTC. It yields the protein CASSLRRTGGPNIQYF.

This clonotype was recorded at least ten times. CDR3 bases: TGTGCCATCCGGGACAGGGACGATTCACCCCTCCACTTT. The encoded protein is CAIRDRDDSPLHF. This chain uses TRBV10-3 with TRBJ1-6; the match to TRBD1 covers 9 bases. Trimming took 8 bases from V and 8 from J; bases not matched to a gene: 4. This CDR3 has 13 amino acids. Germline V CDR1 and CDR2: ENHRY, SYGVKD.

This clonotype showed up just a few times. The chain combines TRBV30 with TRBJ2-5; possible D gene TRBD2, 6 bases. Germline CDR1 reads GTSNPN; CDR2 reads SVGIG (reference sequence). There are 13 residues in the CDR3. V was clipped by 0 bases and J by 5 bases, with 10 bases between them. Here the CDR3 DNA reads TGTGCCTGGAGTGTAGGACGGGGGGAGACCCAGTACTTC. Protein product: CAWSVGRGETQYF. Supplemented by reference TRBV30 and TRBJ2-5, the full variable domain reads SQTIHQWPATLVQPVGSPLSLECTVEGTSNPNLYWYRQAAGRGLQLLFYSVGIGQISSEVPQNLSASRPQDRQFILSSKKLLLSDSGFYLCAWSVGRGETQYFGPGTRLLVL.

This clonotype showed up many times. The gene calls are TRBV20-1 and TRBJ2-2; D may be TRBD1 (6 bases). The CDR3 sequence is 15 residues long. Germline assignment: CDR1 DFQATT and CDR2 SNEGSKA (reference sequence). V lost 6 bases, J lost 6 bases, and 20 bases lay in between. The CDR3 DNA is TGCAGTGCCTCAAGACAGGATGATGTCTCCGGGGAGCTGTTTTTT. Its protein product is CSASRQDDVSGELFF.

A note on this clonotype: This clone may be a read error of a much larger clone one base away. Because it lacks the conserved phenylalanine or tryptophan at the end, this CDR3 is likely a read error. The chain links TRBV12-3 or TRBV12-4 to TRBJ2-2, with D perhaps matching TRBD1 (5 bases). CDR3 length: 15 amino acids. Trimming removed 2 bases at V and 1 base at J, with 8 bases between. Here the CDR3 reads CASSLFQGNTGELFY. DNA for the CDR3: TGTGCCAGCAGTTTATTCCAGGGGAACACCGGGGAGCTGTTTTAT.

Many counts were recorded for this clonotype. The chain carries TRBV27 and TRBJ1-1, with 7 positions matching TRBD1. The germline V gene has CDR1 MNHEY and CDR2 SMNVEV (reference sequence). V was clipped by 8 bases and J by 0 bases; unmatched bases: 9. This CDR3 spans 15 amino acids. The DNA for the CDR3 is TGTGCCAGCGGACGACAGGGTATGTTGAACACTGAAGCTTTCTTT. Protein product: CASGRQGMLNTEAFF.

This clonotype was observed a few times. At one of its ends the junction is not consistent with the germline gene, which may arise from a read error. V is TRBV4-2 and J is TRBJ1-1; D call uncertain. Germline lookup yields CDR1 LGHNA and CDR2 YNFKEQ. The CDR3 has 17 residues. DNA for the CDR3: TGTACCAGCAGCCATATTTCCCCGGCGAGGTTGAACACTGAAGCTTTCTTT. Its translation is CTSSHISPARLNTEAFF.

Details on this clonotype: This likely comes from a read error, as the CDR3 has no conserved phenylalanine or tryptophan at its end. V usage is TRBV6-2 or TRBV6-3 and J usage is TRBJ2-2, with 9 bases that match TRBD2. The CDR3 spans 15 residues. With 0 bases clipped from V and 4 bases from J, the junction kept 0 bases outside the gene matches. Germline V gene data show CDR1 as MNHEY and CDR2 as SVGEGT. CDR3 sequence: CASSYSTSGTGELFL. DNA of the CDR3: TGTGCCAGCAGTTACTCGACTAGCGGCACCGGGGAGCTGTTTTTG.

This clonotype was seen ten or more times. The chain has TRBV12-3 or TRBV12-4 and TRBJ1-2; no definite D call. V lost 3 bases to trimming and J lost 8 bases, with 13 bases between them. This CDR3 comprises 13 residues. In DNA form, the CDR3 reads TGTGCCAGCAGTTTGGTTGCGGTCTGGGGCTACACCTTC. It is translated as CASSLVAVWGYTF.

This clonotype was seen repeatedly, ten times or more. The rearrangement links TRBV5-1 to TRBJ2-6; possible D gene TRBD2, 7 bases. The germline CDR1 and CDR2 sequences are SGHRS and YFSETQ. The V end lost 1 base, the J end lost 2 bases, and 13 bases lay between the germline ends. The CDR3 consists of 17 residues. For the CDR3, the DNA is TGCGCCAGCAGCTTGATCCTGGGGGGGCCTGGGGCCAACGTCCTGACTTTC. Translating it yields CASSLILGGPGANVLTF.

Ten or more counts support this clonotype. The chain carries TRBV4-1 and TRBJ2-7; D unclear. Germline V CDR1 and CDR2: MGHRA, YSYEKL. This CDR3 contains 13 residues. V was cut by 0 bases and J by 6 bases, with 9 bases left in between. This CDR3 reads CASSQEGRREQYF. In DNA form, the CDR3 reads TGCGCCAGCAGCCAAGAGGGCCGGCGCGAGCAGTACTTC.

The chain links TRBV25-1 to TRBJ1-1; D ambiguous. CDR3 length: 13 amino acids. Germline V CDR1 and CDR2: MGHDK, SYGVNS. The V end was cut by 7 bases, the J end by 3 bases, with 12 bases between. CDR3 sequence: CASIDGDYTEAFF. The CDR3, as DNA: TGTGCCAGCATTGACGGAGACTACACTGAAGCTTTCTTT.

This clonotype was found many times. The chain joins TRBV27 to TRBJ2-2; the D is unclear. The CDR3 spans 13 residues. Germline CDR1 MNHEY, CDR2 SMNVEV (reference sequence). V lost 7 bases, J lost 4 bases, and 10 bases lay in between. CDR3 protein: CASKSESTGELFF. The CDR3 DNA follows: TGTGCCAGCAAGAGCGAGAGCACCGGGGAGCTGTTTTTT.

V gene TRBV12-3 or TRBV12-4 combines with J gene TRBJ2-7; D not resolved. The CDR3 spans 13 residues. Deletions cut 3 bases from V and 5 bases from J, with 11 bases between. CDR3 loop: CASSLARQDEQYF. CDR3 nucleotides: TGTGCCAGCAGTTTGGCCAGGCAGGACGAGCAGTACTTC.

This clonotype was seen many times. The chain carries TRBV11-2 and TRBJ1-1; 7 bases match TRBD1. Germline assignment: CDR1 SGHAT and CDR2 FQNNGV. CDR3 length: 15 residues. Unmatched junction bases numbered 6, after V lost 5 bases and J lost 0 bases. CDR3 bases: TGTGCCAGCAGCCCCCAGGGACAGTTGAACACTGAAGCTTTCTTT. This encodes CASSPQGQLNTEAFF. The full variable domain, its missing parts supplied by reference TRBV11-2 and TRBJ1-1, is EAGVAQSPRYKIIEKRQSVAFWCNPISGHATLYWYQQILGQGPKLLIQFQNNGVVDDSQLPKDRFSAERLKGVDSTLKIQPAKLEDSAVYLCASSPQGQLNTEAFFGQGTRLTVV.

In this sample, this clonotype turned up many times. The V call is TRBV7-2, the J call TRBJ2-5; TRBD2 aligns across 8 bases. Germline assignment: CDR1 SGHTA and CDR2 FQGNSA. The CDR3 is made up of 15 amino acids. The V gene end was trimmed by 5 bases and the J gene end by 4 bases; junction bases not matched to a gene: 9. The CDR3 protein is CASSLRAGERETQYF. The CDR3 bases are TGTGCCAGCAGCCTCCGAGCGGGAGAACGAGAGACCCAGTACTTC.

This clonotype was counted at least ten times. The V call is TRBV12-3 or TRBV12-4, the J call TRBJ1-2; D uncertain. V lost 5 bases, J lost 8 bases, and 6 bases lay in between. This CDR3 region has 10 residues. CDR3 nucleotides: TGTGCCAGCAGTCGAGGAGGCTACACCTTC. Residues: CASSRGGYTF.

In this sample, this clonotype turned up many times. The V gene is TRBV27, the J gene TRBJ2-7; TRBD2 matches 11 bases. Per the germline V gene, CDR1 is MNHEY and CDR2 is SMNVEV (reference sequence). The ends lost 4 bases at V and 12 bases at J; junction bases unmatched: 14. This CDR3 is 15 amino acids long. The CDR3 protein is CASSWLAGGLSIVYF. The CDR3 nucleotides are TGTGCCAGCAGTTGGCTAGCGGGAGGATTGTCGATTGTGTACTTC.

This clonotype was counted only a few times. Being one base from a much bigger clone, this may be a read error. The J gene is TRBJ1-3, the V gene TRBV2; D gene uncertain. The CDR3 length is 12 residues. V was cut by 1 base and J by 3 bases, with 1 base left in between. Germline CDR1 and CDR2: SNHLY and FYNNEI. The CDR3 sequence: CASSEGGNTIYF. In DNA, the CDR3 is TGTGCCAGCAGTGAAGGTGGAAACACCATATATTTT.

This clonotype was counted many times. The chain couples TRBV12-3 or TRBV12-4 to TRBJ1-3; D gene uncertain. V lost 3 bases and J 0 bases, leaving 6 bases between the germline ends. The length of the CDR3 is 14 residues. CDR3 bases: TGTGCCAGCAGTTTGCGGGTCTCTGGAAACACCATATATTTT. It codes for CASSLRVSGNTIYF.

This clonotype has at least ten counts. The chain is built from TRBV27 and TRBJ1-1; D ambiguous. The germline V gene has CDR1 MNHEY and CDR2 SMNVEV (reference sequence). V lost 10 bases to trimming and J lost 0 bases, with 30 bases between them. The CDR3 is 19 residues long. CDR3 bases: TGTGCCACCGCCAAGAGGCAGTCAGCCCGTCACATCATGAACACTGAAGCTTTCTTT. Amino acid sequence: CATAKRQSARHIMNTEAFF.

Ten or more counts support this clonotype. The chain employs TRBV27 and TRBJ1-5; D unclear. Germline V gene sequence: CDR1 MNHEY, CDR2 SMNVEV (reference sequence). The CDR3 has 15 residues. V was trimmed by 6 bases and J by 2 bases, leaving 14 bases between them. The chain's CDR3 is CASSLDGWGNQPQHF. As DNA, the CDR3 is TGTGCCAGCAGCCTGGACGGATGGGGCAATCAGCCCCAGCATTTT.